This T cell receptor (beta chain) came from a study of T cell responses to AZD1222 COVID-19 vaccine. CDR1 SGHDN and CDR2 FVKESK come from the germline V gene. The V and J ends lost 1 base and 6 bases respectively, with 10 bases between them. The CDR3 is made up of 13 amino acids. Sequencing was performed with immunoSEQ multiplex PCR; in TCRdb, only in-frame clones are kept and a portion is missing. The table includes approximately 140,000 clones, roughly 91% detected once. The receptor comes from an adult in good health. The material was peripheral blood, obtained on day 0 of AZD1222 vaccination. The V gene is TRBV14, the J gene TRBJ2-7, with D uncertain. CDR3 protein: CASSQVIVGEQYF. For the CDR3, the DNA is TGTGCCAGCAGCCAAGTGATAGTAGGCGAGCAGTACTTC.